This T cell receptor (beta chain) was obtained from a study of identical twins. Regarding the study as a whole: Clonotypes of the beta chain that were abundant in cord blood carried fewer insertions (memory repertoires showed none).

Note on this clonotype: Its target is unknown.

TCRdb fed the 5' RACE reads into MiXCR, producing one record per CDR3 protein. The table lists nearly 900,000 distinct CDR3 sequences, approximately 13% of them singletons. These same data were also listed under a study on yellow fever vaccine responses in identical twins.

The origin of this receptor is a woman between 18 and 30 years old in good health. Sequenced sample: PBMCs.

The CDR3 protein is CASSIQGSYEQYF. CDR3 nucleotides: TGTGCCAGCAGCATACAGGGGTCCTACGAGCAGTACTTC. The chain uses TRBV3-1 and TRBJ2-7, with 7 bases fitting TRBD1. J lost 1 base, V lost 5 bases, and 2 bases had no gene match. The CDR3 loop spans 13 amino acids. Per germline, CDR1 LGHDT and CDR2 YNNKEL (reference sequence).